A single sample is the source of the 11 T cell receptor beta chains below, sequenced in a study of shared clonotypes between healthy human individuals. Assay: immunoSEQ multiplex PCR; the TCRdb copy retains only in-frame clones and omits some. The top ten clones hold 0.3% to 0.4% of a sample with 2 million to 2.5 million clones, 80% to 95% of them seen once. The specimen sequenced was naive CD4+ T cells from PBMCs. Regarding subset: CD45RA+ positively selected. Receptor source: a man aged 18 to 35 in good health. Some clones in this sample may be carry-over from other donors' samples.

The V call is TRBV12-2, the J call TRBJ1-1; the table's D call of TRBD1 was not tested on the DNA. TRBV12-2 is described as a pseudogene. The length of the CDR3 is 11 residues. The CDR3: CASRPITEAFF. CDR3 DNA: TGTGCAAGTCGCCCAATCACTGAAGCTTTCTTT.

This clone was detected only once. V is TRBV5-4 and J is TRBJ2-7; no clear D. The CDR3 spans 11 residues. Trimming removed 4 bases from V and 2 bases from J, with 4 bases in between. Germline CDR1 reads SGHNT; CDR2 reads YYREEE (reference sequence). CDR3 residues: CASSNTYEQYF. The DNA of the CDR3 is TGTGCCAGCAGCAATACCTACGAGCAGTACTTC.

Concerning this clone itself: The same CDR3 can be traced to other DNA sequences in this sample. As DNA, the CDR3 is TGTGCCAGCTCACCACCTAGCGGGATCGGAGAGACCCAGTACTTC. Translating it yields CASSPPSGIGETQYF. The chain combines TRBV18 with TRBJ2-5; 8 nucleotides line up with TRBD2. CDR1 is KGHSH, CDR2 LQKENI, per germline. There are 15 residues in the CDR3. J was trimmed by 4 bases and V by 0 bases; bases with no gene match: 4.

A remark on this clone: In the same sample, other DNA sequences code for this CDR3. The V gene is TRBV18, the J gene TRBJ2-5, with unresolved D. The V end lost 6 bases, the J end lost 0 bases, and 5 bases lay between the germline ends. Germline assignment: CDR1 KGHSH and CDR2 LQKENI. The CDR3 totals 12 residues. The CDR3 DNA reads as TGTGCCAGCTCGCCGTACCAAGAGACCCAGTACTTC. It yields the protein CASSPYQETQYF.

Here the CDR3 DNA reads TGTGCCAGCAGCGTAGGGGCTAGCGGGGGGGATACGCAGTATTTT. It translates to CASSVGASGGDTQYF. This chain joins TRBV9 and TRBJ2-3; the match to TRBD2 covers 11 bases. CDR1 SGDLS and CDR2 YYNGEE come from the germline V gene. This CDR3 contains 15 residues. J gave up 6 bases and V 0 bases, and 3 bases lay outside the gene matches.

The V gene is TRBV28, the J gene TRBJ2-5; D may be TRBD2 (5 bases). The V and J ends lost 6 bases and 5 bases respectively, with 19 bases between them. The CDR3 consists of 15 residues. The V gene's germline CDR1 is MDHEN and CDR2 SYDVKM. Written as DNA, the CDR3 is TGTGCCAGCAGCCTCATCACCGGGGTCCGGGAGACCCAGTACTTC. Protein: CASSLITGVRETQYF.

About this clone: Distinct nucleotide sequences in the sample also encode this CDR3. The chain recombines TRBV6-1 with TRBJ2-1; TRBD2 aligns across 13 bases. Germline CDR1 reads MNHNS; CDR2 reads SASEGT. V lost 1 base, J lost 0 bases, and 0 bases stayed unmatched. The CDR3 covers 17 residues. The CDR3 sequence is CASSEGTSGSSYNEQFF. For the CDR3, the DNA is TGTGCCAGCAGTGAAGGGACTAGCGGGAGCTCCTACAATGAGCAGTTCTTC.

V gene TRBV9 combines with J gene TRBJ2-7; 8 bases are a match to TRBD1. Germline V lookup: CDR1 SGDLS, CDR2 YYNGEE. The V gene end was trimmed by 0 bases and the J gene end by 2 bases; junction bases not matched to a gene: 4. CDR3 length: 15 amino acids. The CDR3 DNA reads as TGTGCCAGCAGCGTAGGGGACAGGACAACCTACGAGCAGTACTTC. Translation gives CASSVGDRTTYEQYF.

The chain recombines TRBV19 with TRBJ2-3; no reliable D call. The CDR3 runs to 14 residues. V lost 3 bases, J lost 6 bases, and 13 bases lay in between. From germline, CDR1 is LNHDA and CDR2 SQIVND (reference sequence). The CDR3 spells CASSISGRGDTQYF. The CDR3 nucleotides read TGTGCCAGTAGTATTTCTGGCCGTGGGGATACGCAGTATTTT.

In this sample, this clone turned up a few times. The gene calls are TRBV28 and TRBJ1-2; D is uncertain. CDR1 is MDHEN, CDR2 SYDVKM, per germline. V lost 5 bases to trimming and J lost 7 bases, with 14 bases between them. CDR3 length: 13 amino acids. CDR3 region: CASSRDTLGGYTF. CDR3 bases: TGTGCCAGCAGTCGTGACACGTTAGGTGGCTACACCTTC.

The gene calls are TRBV4-3 and TRBJ1-2; D ambiguous. Deletions cut 0 bases from V and 4 bases from J, with 18 bases between. The CDR3 is 17 amino acids. Germline loops: CDR1 LGHNA, CDR2 YSLEER. The CDR3 coding sequence is TGCGCCAGCAGCCAAGAGGCCGACGGGAGGAGTAGCTATGGCTACACCTTC. This encodes CASSQEADGRSSYGYTF.